This T cell receptor (beta chain) was captured by sequencing in a study of cytomegalovirus exposure and HLA in healthy donors. Comment on this clone: Its matching antigen is unknown.

Study-level points and caveats: Relative to equally common others, HLA-associated TCR beta chains showed greater clonal expansion in a later analysis. Segments of the TCR beta V type were, in most cases, productive about 90% or about 30% of the time in an earlier analysis. A list of about 180 TCR beta chains associated with cytomegalovirus was given.

With 0 bases removed from V and 4 bases from J, the gap between germline ends came to 7 bases. The CDR3 contains 13 residues. The germline gives CDR1 SGHRS, CDR2 YFSETQ. PCR was performed using 60 Vbeta and 13 Jbeta primers. Clones were read by immunoSEQ multiplex PCR, and TCRdb kept only the in-frame ones, dropping some. Of roughly 160,000 clones detected, approximately 85% appear once; the ten largest clones hold about 9.3%. The receptor was derived from a man aged 18 to 30 in good health and CMV-seropositive. The sequencing input was PBMCs. V and J are TRBV5-1 and TRBJ1-1; perhaps TRBD1 as D (5 bases). CDR3 sequence: CASSLVQATEAFF. In DNA, the CDR3 is TGCGCCAGCAGCTTGGTACAGGCCACTGAAGCTTTCTTT.